The clone carrying this TCR beta chain is deemed medium-sized by its frequency. Antigen specificity is unknown. Enrichment for total CD8+ T cells was performed by negative magnetic separation. The authors obtained RNA from duplicate vials, each holding around 150,000 sorted CD8+ T cells, for every subset. A UMI-labeled 5' RACE approach was the method that produced the TCR beta libraries. TCRdb reworked the 5' RACE reads into one entry per CDR3 protein, no DNA. The sample has approximately 5,000 distinct CDR3 sequences. These data belong to a study of human CD8 memory T cell subsets. Whole-study findings and limits: Measured by normalized Shannon-Wiener diversity, stem-like memory and precursor exhausted T cells were similarly high in diversity, which was not the case for effector memory cells.

The sequence came from a human donor in good health. The specimen was CD8+ effector memory T cells (TEM) sorted from PBMCs. Regarding subset: effector memory CD8 T cells, CCR7- CD45RO+ CD95+.

The CDR3 loop reads CASSVVAYEQYF. V is TRBV9 and J is TRBJ2-7. CDR1 and CDR2 from the germline V gene are SGDLS and YYNGEE. This CDR3 has 12 amino acids.